Listed here are 5 T cell receptor beta chains from one sample, sequenced in a study of shared clonotypes between healthy human individuals. Terminally differentiated effector memory CD45RA+ cells were left out of the naive CD8 fraction, which was CD45RO-negative and positively selected for CCR7. Using immunoSEQ multiplex PCR, the repertoire was profiled, and TCRdb retains in-frame clones only, with some absent. The sample carries around 550,000 clones, 90% to 95% recorded once. Sequenced input: naive CD8+ T cells sorted from blood. The receptors shown here come from a woman aged 25 to 39 in good health.

The chain is built from TRBV11-3 and TRBJ2-1, with D perhaps TRBD2 (5 bases). Trimming removed 1 base at V and 5 bases at J, with 21 bases between. Germline values: CDR1 SGHNT, CDR2 YENEEA. The CDR3 is 18 residues long. This CDR3 reads CASSLGVQRAGLNNEQFF. CDR3 nucleotides: TGTGCCAGCAGCTTAGGTGTCCAGAGGGCGGGCCTAAACAATGAGCAGTTCTTC.

Worth noting for this clone: Other nucleotide sequences in the sample specify the same CDR3. The gene calls are TRBV27 and TRBJ1-2; no clear D. V lost 3 bases, J lost 4 bases, and 9 bases lay in between. Germline V gives CDR1 MNHEY, CDR2 SMNVEV (reference sequence). The CDR3 runs 13 residues. The CDR3 spells CASSLGSGYGYTF. In nucleotides, the CDR3 is TGTGCCAGCAGTTTGGGCAGCGGCTATGGCTACACCTTC.

The V call is TRBV20-1, the J call TRBJ2-5, with D unresolved. Germline-derived CDR1 and CDR2 are DFQATT and SNEGSKA (reference sequence). The CDR3 covers 10 residues. Trimming left V 7 bases short and J 4 bases short, with 7 bases between. The CDR3 protein is CSESRETQYF. The DNA of the CDR3 is TGCAGTGAATCGAGAGAGACCCAGTACTTC.

The chain recombines TRBV7-2 with TRBJ2-7, with D perhaps TRBD2 (6 bases). The germline gives CDR1 SGHTA, CDR2 FQGNSA. V dropped 1 base and J dropped 4 bases, with 11 bases sitting between them. The CDR3 is made up of 14 amino acids. The CDR3 nucleotides read TGTGCCAGCAGCTTAGTGTCTAGCGAGTACGAGCAGTACTTC. Translating gives CASSLVSSEYEQYF.

The chain is built from TRBV10-2 and TRBJ2-7; unclear D gene. The CDR3 has 14 amino acids. Trimming stripped 0 bases from V and 6 bases from J, with 12 bases between. Germline V gives CDR1 WSHSY, CDR2 SAAADI. Here the CDR3 DNA reads TGCGCCAGCAGTGAGTCGGGCTCAATTAGCGAGCAGTACTTC. Its translation: CASSESGSISEQYF.